A single sample is the source of the 9 T cell receptor beta chains below, sequenced in a study of T cell responses to AZD1222 COVID-19 vaccine. The method was immunoSEQ multiplex PCR; TCRdb's version includes in-frame clones alone and lacks a portion of them. The sample includes 150,000 or so clones, about nine tenths seen only once; the top ten take 5.5%. The sequences come from peripheral blood, collected on day 0 of AZD1222 vaccination. All receptors derive from an adult in good health.

The V gene is TRBV6-2 or TRBV6-3, the J gene TRBJ2-7, with D uncertain. The CDR3 totals 11 residues. The germline CDR1 and CDR2 sequences are MNHEY and SVGEGT. The V end was cut by 5 bases, the J end by 3 bases, with 5 bases between. The CDR3 DNA follows: TGTGCCAGCAGTGACGGCTACGAGCAGTACTTC. Amino acids: CASSDGYEQYF.

V usage is TRBV6-5 and J usage is TRBJ1-3; 9 positions agree with TRBD1. The V and J ends lost 6 bases and 0 bases, in that order; junction bases with no gene match: 3. The CDR3 is 15 residues long. Germline CDR1 is MNHEY and CDR2 is SVGAGI. CDR3 sequence: CASSWTGDSGNTIYF. CDR3 sequence (DNA): TGTGCCAGCAGCTGGACAGGGGACTCTGGAAACACCATATATTTT.

The V gene is TRBV6-2 or TRBV6-3, the J gene TRBJ2-2; TRBD1 matches at 7 bases. The CDR3 loop spans 16 amino acids. V lost 6 bases and J lost 5; bases outside the gene matches: 12. The germline V gene has CDR1 MNHEY and CDR2 SVGEGT. The CDR3 region has the DNA TGTGCCAGCAGCCGTACAGGGGTCTCAGTGACCGGGGAGCTGTTTTTT. Amino acids: CASSRTGVSVTGELFF.

The chain is built from TRBV6-5 and TRBJ1-3; D gene unclear. The CDR3 has 14 residues. Germline CDR1 MNHEY, CDR2 SVGAGI. V was trimmed by 0 bases and J by 0 bases, leaving 3 bases between them. This chain's CDR3 is CASSYSSSGNTIYF. For the CDR3, the DNA is TGTGCCAGCAGTTACTCCTCCTCTGGAAACACCATATATTTT.

As regards this clone: This CDR3 is also generated by other DNA sequences in the sample. V gene TRBV7-2 combines with J gene TRBJ1-1; no firm D call. V gave up 3 bases and J gave up 3 bases, with 8 bases separating them. Per germline, CDR1 SGHTA and CDR2 FQGNSA. This CDR3 is built from 13 residues. The CDR3, as DNA: TGTGCCAGCAGCTTGGCCGGGGACACTGAAGCTTTCTTT. As protein: CASSLAGDTEAFF.

The rearrangement joins TRBV3-1 (or the pseudogene TRBV3-2) to TRBJ2-7; D may correspond to TRBD1 or TRBD2 (6 bases each). There are 15 residues in the CDR3. Germline-derived CDR1 and CDR2 are LGHDT and YNNKEL (reference sequence). V was trimmed by 5 bases and J by 0 bases, leaving 14 bases between them. CDR3: CASSVRGTYSYEQYF. CDR3 coding DNA: TGTGCCAGCAGCGTCCGCGGGACATACTCCTACGAGCAGTACTTC.

The chain couples TRBV6-2 or TRBV6-3 to TRBJ1-3, with D unresolved. V lost 6 bases and J 4 bases, leaving 7 bases between the germline ends. Per the germline V gene, CDR1 is MNHEY and CDR2 is SVGEGT. The CDR3 is made up of 12 amino acids. CDR3 loop: CASSPTGNTIYF. CDR3 in DNA: TGTGCCAGCAGCCCCACAGGAAACACCATATATTTT.

The chain uses TRBV19 and TRBJ1-1; tentative D call: TRBD1 (6 bases). Trimming left V 8 bases short and J 6 bases short, with 10 bases between. This CDR3 spans 11 amino acids. Germline V lookup: CDR1 LNHDA, CDR2 SQIVND (reference sequence). CDR3 sequence (DNA): TGTGCCAGTTGCGGACAGTCTGAAGCTTTCTTT. Protein sequence: CASCGQSEAFF.

V is TRBV4-2 and J is TRBJ2-5; D not resolved. CDR3 length equals 15 residues. The V gene lost 5 bases and the J gene lost 2 bases, with 15 bases spanning the gap. Germline CDR1 reads LGHNA; CDR2 reads YNFKEQ. The CDR3 here is CASSDRNGYQETQYF. As DNA, the CDR3 is TGTGCCAGCAGCGACCGAAATGGGTATCAAGAGACCCAGTACTTC.